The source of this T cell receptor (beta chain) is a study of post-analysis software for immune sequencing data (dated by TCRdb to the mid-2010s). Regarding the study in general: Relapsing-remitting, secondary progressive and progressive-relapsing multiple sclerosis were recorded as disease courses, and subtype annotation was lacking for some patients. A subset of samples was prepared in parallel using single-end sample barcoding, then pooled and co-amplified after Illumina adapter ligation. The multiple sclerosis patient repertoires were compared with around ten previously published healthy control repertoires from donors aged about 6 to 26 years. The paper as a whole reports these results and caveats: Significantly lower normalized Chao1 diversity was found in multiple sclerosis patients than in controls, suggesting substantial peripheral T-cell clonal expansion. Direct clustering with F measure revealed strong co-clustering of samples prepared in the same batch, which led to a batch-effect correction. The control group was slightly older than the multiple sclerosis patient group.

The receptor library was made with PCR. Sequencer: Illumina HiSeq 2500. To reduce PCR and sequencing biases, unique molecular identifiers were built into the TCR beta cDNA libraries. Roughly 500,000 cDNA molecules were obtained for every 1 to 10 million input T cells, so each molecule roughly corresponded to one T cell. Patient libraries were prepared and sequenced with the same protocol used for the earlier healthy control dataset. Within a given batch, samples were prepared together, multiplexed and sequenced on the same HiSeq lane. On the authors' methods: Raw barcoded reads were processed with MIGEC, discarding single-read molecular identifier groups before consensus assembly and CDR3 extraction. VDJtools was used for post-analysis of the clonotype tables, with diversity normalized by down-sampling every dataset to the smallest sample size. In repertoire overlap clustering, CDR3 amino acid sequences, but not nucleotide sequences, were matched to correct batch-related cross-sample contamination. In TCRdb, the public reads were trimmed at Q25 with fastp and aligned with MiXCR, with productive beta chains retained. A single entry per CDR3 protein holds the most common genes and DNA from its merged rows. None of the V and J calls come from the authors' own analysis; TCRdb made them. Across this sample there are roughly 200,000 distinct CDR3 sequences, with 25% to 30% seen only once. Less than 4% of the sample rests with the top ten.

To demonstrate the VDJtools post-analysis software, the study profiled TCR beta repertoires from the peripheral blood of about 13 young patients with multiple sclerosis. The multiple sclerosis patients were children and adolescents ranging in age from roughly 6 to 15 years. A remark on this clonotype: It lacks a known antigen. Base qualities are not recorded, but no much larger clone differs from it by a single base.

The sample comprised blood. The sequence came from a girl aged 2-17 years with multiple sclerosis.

The CDR3 protein is CASSLEAGRWNEQFF. The DNA sequence is given as TGTGCCAGCAGCTTAGAGGCGGGGCGATGGAATGAGCAGTTCTTC. The chain employs TRBV7-2 and TRBJ2-1; TRBD2 is perhaps the D gene, given 6 matching bases. The CDR3 numbers 15 residues from cysteine through phenylalanine. Only the CDR3 DNA stays, 45 bases, in frame from base 1. V sheds 1 base and J sheds 7 bases, leaving 14 bases between their ends. Per the germline V gene, SGHTA is the CDR1 and FQGNSA is the CDR2. The entire variable domain, with the stretches around the CDR3 drawn from the reference TRBV7-2 and TRBJ2-1 proteins, is GAGVSQSPSNKVTEKGKDVELRCDPISGHTALYWYRQSLGQGLEFLIYFQGNSAPDKSGLPSDRFSAERTGGSVSTLTIQRTQQEDSAVYLCASSLEAGRWNEQFFGPGTRLTVL.